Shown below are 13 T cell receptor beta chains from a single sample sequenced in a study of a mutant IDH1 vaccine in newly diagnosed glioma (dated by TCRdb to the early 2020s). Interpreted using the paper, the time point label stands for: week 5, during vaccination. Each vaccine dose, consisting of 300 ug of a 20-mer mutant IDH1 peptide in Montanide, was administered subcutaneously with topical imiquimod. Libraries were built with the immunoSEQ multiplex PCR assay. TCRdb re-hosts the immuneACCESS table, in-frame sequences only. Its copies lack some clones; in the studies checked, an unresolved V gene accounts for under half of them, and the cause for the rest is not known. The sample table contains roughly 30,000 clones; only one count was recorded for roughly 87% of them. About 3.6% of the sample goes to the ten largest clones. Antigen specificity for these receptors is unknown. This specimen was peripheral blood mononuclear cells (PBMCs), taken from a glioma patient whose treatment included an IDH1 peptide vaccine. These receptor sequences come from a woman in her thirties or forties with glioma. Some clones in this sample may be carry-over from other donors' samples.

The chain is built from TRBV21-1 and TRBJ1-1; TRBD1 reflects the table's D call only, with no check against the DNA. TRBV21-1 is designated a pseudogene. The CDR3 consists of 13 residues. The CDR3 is CASSSGTGQKAFF. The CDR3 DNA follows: TGTGCCAGCAGCTCGGGGACAGGGCAAAAAGCTTTCTTT.

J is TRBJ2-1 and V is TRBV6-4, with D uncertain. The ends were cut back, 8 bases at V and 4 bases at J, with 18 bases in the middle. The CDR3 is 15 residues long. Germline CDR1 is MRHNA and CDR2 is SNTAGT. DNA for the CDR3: TGTGCCAGCGACCCCTTGGGATTTATGTACAATGAGCAGTTCTTC. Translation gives CASDPLGFMYNEQFF.

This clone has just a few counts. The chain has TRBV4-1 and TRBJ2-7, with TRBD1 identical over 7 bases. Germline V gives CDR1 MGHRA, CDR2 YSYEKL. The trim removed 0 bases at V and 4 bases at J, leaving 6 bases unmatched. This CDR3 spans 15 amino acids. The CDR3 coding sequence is TGCGCCAGCAGCCAAGATCAGGGACAGCTATACGAGCAGTACTTC. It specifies CASSQDQGQLYEQYF.

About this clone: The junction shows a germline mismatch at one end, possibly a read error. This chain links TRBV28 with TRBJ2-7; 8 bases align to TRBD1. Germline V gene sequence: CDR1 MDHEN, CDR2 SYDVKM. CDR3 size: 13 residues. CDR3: CASSSGDRRLVGF. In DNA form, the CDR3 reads TGTGCCAGCAGTTCCGGGGACAGGCGCCTAGTGGGATTC.

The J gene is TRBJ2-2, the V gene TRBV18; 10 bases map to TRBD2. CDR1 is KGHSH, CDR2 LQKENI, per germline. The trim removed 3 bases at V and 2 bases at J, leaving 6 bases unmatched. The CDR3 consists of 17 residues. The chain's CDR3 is CASSPIPSGGNTGELFF. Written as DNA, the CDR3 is TGTGCCAGCTCACCTATACCTAGCGGGGGAAACACCGGGGAGCTGTTTTTT.

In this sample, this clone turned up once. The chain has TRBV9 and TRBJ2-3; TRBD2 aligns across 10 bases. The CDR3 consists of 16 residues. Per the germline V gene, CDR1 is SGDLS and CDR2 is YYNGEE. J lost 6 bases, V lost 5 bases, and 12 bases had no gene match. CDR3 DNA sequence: TGTGCCAGCAGTGCCCCTAGCGGGAGTTTCGTTGATACGCAGTATTTT. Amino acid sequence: CASSAPSGSFVDTQYF.

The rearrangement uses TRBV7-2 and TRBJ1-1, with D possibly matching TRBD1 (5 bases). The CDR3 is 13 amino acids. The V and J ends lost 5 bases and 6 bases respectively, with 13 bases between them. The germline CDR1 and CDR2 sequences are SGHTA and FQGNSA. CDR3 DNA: TGTGCCAGCAGCGATCCCGGGGGGGCTGAAGCTTTCTTT. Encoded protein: CASSDPGGAEAFF.

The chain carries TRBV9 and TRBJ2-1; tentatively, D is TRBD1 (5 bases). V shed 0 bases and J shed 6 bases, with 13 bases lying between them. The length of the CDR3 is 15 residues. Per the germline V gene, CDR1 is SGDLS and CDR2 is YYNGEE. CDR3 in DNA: TGTGCCAGCAGCGTAGTTGTGACAGCTATCAATGAGCAGTTCTTC. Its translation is CASSVVVTAINEQFF.

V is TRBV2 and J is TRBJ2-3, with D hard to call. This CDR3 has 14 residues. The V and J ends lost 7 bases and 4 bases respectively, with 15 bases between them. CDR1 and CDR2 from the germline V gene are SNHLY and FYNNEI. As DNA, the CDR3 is TGTGCCAGCACCATGTTGATGGGCTCAGATACGCAGTATTTT. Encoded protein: CASTMLMGSDTQYF.

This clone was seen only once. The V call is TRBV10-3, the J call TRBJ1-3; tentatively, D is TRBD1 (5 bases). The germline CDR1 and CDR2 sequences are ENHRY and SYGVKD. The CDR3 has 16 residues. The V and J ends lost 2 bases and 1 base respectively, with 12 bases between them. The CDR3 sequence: CAISETGETSGNTIYF. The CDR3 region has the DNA TGTGCCATCAGTGAGACAGGAGAGACGTCTGGAAACACCATATATTTT.

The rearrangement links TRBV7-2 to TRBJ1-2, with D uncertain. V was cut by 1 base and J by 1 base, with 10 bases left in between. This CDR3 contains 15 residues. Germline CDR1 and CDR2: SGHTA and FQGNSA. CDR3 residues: CASSLDSSNNYGYTF. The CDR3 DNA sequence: TGTGCCAGCAGCTTAGATAGCTCTAATAACTATGGCTACACCTTC.

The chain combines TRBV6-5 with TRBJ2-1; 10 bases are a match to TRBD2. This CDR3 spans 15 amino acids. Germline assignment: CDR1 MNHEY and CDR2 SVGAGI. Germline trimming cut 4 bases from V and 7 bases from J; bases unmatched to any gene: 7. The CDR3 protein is CASSLKLAGRNEQFF. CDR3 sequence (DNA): TGTGCCAGCAGTTTAAAACTAGCGGGACGGAATGAGCAGTTCTTC.

The CDR3 reads CASLKGTENSPLHF. In nucleotides, the CDR3 is TGTGCCAGCCTCAAAGGGACAGAGAATTCACCCCTCCACTTT. The chain couples TRBV7-2 to TRBJ1-6, with 7 bases identical to TRBD1. Germline V gene sequence: CDR1 SGHTA, CDR2 FQGNSA. This CDR3 has 14 residues. V trimming: 8 bases; J trimming: 7 bases; junction bases outside the gene matches: 8. The complete variable domain, with remaining parts taken from reference TRBV7-2 and TRBJ1-6, reads GAGVSQSPSNKVTEKGKDVELRCDPISGHTALYWYRQSLGQGLEFLIYFQGNSAPDKSGLPSDRFSAERTGGSVSTLTIQRTQQEDSAVYLCASLKGTENSPLHFGNGTRLTVT.